The 7 T cell receptor beta chains reported below all come from one sample, sequenced in a study of cytomegalovirus exposure and HLA in healthy donors. PCR primers comprised 60 Vbeta and 13 Jbeta primers. Profiled with immunoSEQ multiplex PCR; TCRdb holds only in-frame clones, not every one. The table records 150,000 or so clones, about 72% of them present only once. What was sequenced was PBMCs. The source is a man in his fifties or sixties in good health and CMV-seropositive.

This clone is a singleton in its sample. The chain carries TRBV6-6 and TRBJ2-5, with TRBD2 matching 10 bases. V gave up 6 bases and J gave up 1 base; unmatched junction bases: 5. CDR3 size: 15 residues. Germline loops: CDR1 MNHNY, CDR2 SVGAGI (reference sequence). This CDR3 is CASSRPSGGQETQYF. Here the CDR3 DNA reads TGTGCCAGCAGCCGGCCTAGCGGGGGCCAAGAGACCCAGTACTTC.

The J gene is TRBJ2-5, the V gene TRBV19; D is undetermined. This CDR3 contains 14 residues. Trimming pared 3 bases from V and 2 bases from J, leaving 10 bases between. Germline loops: CDR1 LNHDA, CDR2 SQIVND (reference sequence). DNA of the CDR3: TGTGCCAGTAGTATCCAGAACCGTCAAGAGACCCAGTACTTC. Its translation: CASSIQNRQETQYF.

V gene TRBV19 combines with J gene TRBJ2-5, with TRBD2 identical over 15 bases. From germline, CDR1 is LNHDA and CDR2 SQIVND (reference sequence). V lost 6 bases and J lost 0; bases outside the gene matches: 2. This CDR3 spans 16 amino acids. The DNA of the CDR3 is TGTGCCAGTAGCGGACTAGCGGGGGGGTACCAAGAGACCCAGTACTTC. Amino acids: CASSGLAGGYQETQYF.

A word on this clone: The junction shows a germline mismatch at one end, possibly a read error. V usage is TRBV6-1 and J usage is TRBJ1-5; a weak D match, TRBD1 (6 bases). This CDR3 contains 11 residues. CDR1 MNHNS and CDR2 SASEGT come from the germline V gene. CDR3 amino acids: CASSEEQGGYF. The CDR3 DNA reads TGTGCCAGCAGTGAGGAACAGGGAGGGTATTTT.

This clone has more than one count but fewer than ten. The V and J genes are TRBV7-2 and TRBJ1-2; TRBD1 is a possible D gene (6 bases). Germline CDR1 is SGHTA and CDR2 is FQGNSA. The CDR3 sequence is 14 residues long. Trimming shortened V by 1 base and J by 4 bases, and 10 bases separated the two germline ends. In DNA, the CDR3 is TGTGCCAGCAGCTTAGTGGAAGGGGGCTATGGCTACACCTTC. It translates to CASSLVEGGYGYTF.

The CDR3 bases are TGTGCCAGTAGTATTGGACAGGAGGCACACGAGCAGTACTTC. It translates to CASSIGQEAHEQYF. V and J are TRBV19 and TRBJ2-7; 7 bases agree with TRBD1. This CDR3 comprises 14 residues. V was clipped by 3 bases and J by 5 bases; unmatched bases: 7. Germline V lookup: CDR1 LNHDA, CDR2 SQIVND (reference sequence).

The CDR3 nucleotides read TGCGCCAGCAGCCAATCCCTCATAGCGGGGGGGCGTGGAGATACGCAGTATTTT. This gives the protein CASSQSLIAGGRGDTQYF. The V and J genes are TRBV4-3 and TRBJ2-3; the match to TRBD2 covers 11 bases. The CDR3 has 18 amino acids. In germline, CDR1 is LGHNA, CDR2 YSLEER. The ends lost 2 bases at V and 5 bases at J; junction bases unmatched: 12.